This TCR beta chain stems from a study of T cells in Graves' hyperthyroidism and ophthalmopathy. Study results and caveats: In simple terms, a model built on 13 V-J features told ophthalmopathy apart from stable hyperthyroidism.

This clonotype was counted ten times or more. The antigen remains undetermined. Graves' hyperthyroidism showing no ophthalmopathy progression within 18 months was considered stable. Patients were excluded for uncontrolled infection, other autoimmune disease, pregnancy or lactation. This CDR3 spans 13 amino acids. The J segment lost 6 bases and the V segment lost 0 bases, leaving 0 bases of the junction unmatched. Germline V gives CDR1 LGHDT, CDR2 YNNKEL (reference sequence). TCR beta CDR3 region amplification was performed from RNA transcripts. A first-round RT-PCR of the TCR CDR3 used the HTBI primer set. TCRdb re-called the multiplex PCR reads through MiXCR, storing one row per CDR3 protein. Of around 480,000 distinct CDR3 sequences listed, roughly an eighth were seen once; the top ten hold around a sixth.

The sequence was obtained from a woman between 18 and 30 years old with Graves' hyperthyroidism. The material sequenced was blood. The chain joins TRBV3-1 to TRBJ2-3; 7 bases fit TRBD2. CDR3 nucleotide sequence: TGTGCCAGCAGCCAAGATAGCGGGGATACGCAGTATTTT. This encodes CASSQDSGDTQYF.